The rows below give T cell receptor beta chains drawn from one sample of a study of cytomegalovirus exposure and HLA in healthy donors. Data came from immunoSEQ multiplex PCR; TCRdb stores just in-frame clones and leaves some out. Here the sample spans around 93,000 clones, 85% being singletons. Specimen: PBMCs. These receptors were taken from a man between 18 and 35 years old in good health and CMV-seropositive. Both conserved end residues are part of each CDR3. A D gene is named only where the DNA matches it firmly. For some rows the clone size is stated as once, few or many, or as a class when expanded; others skip it.

TRBJ2-1 NA NA TRBV11-2 TGTGCCAGCAGCCCGGAAAGAGGGAGCTATGAGCAGTTCTTC CASSPERGSYEQFF
TRBJ1-5 few NA TRBV7-7 TGTGCCAGCAGCTTAGTCCCGCATTGGGTGGCGGATAGCAATCAGCCCCAGCATTTT CASSLVPHWVADSNQPQHF
TRBJ2-2 NA TRBD2 TRBV5-1 TGCGCCAGCAGCCGTAAGGGACTAGCGGGATCCGGGGAGCTGTTTTTT CASSRKGLAGSGELFF
TRBJ2-7 NA TRBD1 TRBV4-2 TGTGCCAGCAGCCCGCGACAGGGGTTCACCTACGAGCAGTACTTC CASSPRQGFTYEQYF
TRBJ2-7 NA NA TRBV11-2 TGTGCCAGCAGCTCACAAAGGGGGGAGCAGTACTTC CASSSQRGEQYF
TRBJ2-3 NA TRBD2 TRBV28 TGTGCCAGCAGTTTAAGCGGGATATCAGATACGCAGTATTTT CASSLSGISDTQYF
TRBJ2-5 once TRBD2 TRBV5-4 TGTGCCAGCAGCGGGGGACTAGCGGGAGCTGAGACCCAGTACTTC CASSGGLAGAETQYF
TRBJ2-1 NA NA TRBV5-1 TGCGCCAGCAGCTTGGGAGTAAGCTCCTACAATGAGCAGTTCTTC CASSLGVSSYNEQFF
TRBJ2-2 NA TRBD2 TRBV4-1 TGCGCCAGCAGCCAAGATTCGGGGACTAGCGTTTCGAACACCGGGGAGCTGTTTTTT CASSQDSGTSVSNTGELFF
TRBJ1-2 NA NA TRBV4-1 TGCGCCAGCATTACGATCTTCCGGGACAACGATGGCTACACCTTC CASITIFRDNDGYTF
TRBJ2-1 NA TRBD2 TRBV28 TGTGCCAGCAGTTTAGTGGGAGGGATGGATGAGCAGTTCTTC CASSLVGGMDEQFF
TRBJ2-1 NA TRBD2 TRBV27 TGTGCCAGCAGCCGACTAGCTTATGAGCAGTTCTTC CASSRLAYEQFF
TRBJ2-2 NA TRBD1 TRBV7-6 TGTGCCAGCAGCTTAGCCTCTACAGGGGGGTCCGGGGAGCTGTTTTTT CASSLASTGGSGELFF
TRBJ2-3 NA NA TRBV29-1 TGCAGCGTTGAAGCCCTCCCAGCGTCAGATACGCAGTATTTT CSVEALPASDTQYF
TRBJ2-2 NA NA TRBV4-1 TGCGCCAGCAGCCGGGGCCTTCGGGGGGCCACCGGGGAGCTGTTTTTT CASSRGLRGATGELFF
TRBJ2-1 NA NA TRBV30 TGTGCCTGGAGTAACGAGGGTCCCCATGAGCAGTTCTTC CAWSNEGPHEQFF
TRBJ2-5 NA NA TRBV9 TGTGCCAGCAGCGTAGGAAAGAACGAGAAAGAGACCCAGTACTTC CASSVGKNEKETQYF
TRBJ2-5 once TRBD1 TRBV5-1 TGCGCCAGCAGCTTGGATAATAATACAGGGGGTGATCAAGAGACCCAGTACTTC CASSLDNNTGGDQETQYF
TRBJ2-2 NA TRBD2 TRBV7-2 TGTGCCAGCAAGGCTAGCGGGAGTCTAGTGCCCGGGGAGCTGTTTTTT CASKASGSLVPGELFF
TRBJ2-5 NA NA TRBV7-9 TGTGCCAGCAGCTTAGTGACAGTTCAAGAGACCCAGTACTTC CASSLVTVQETQYF
TRBJ2-1 NA NA TRBV6-1 TGTGCCAGCACCAGTGGGGGAGGCTTCAATGAGCAGTTCTTC CASTSGGGFNEQFF
TRBJ2-3 NA NA TRBV23-1 TGCGCCAGCAGTCAATCGGAGGACCCCCGTTTCGACACAGATACGCAGTATTTT CASSQSEDPRFDTDTQYF
TRBJ2-5 once TRBD2 TRBV7-3 TGTGCCAGCAGCTCTGGGACTAGCGGGAGGTTCGGGACCCAGTACTTC CASSSGTSGRFGTQYF
TRBJ2-2 NA NA TRBV9 TGTGCCAGCACCGGTAGCTGGGTCGCGAACACCGGGGAGCTGTTTTTT CASTGSWVANTGELFF
TRBJ2-5 NA NA TRBV30 TGTGCCTGGAGTGTAGCCGAGACCCAGTACTTC CAWSVAETQYF
TRBJ2-2 NA TRBD2 TRBV6-6 TGTGCCAGCAAACTAGCGGACACCGGGGAGCTGTTTTTT CASKLADTGELFF
TRBJ1-1 NA NA TRBV27 TGTGCCAGCAGGCTCGGGGGGCGCACTGAAGCTTTCTTT CASRLGGRTEAFF
TRBJ1-3 NA NA TRBV25-1 TGTGCCAGCAGTGACGCACAGGCCTCTGGAAACACCATATATTTT CASSDAQASGNTIYF
TRBJ1-2 NA NA TRBV28 TGTGCCAGCAGTTTAGGAGGGACGGGCTACACCTTC CASSLGGTGYTF
TRBJ1-5 NA TRBD1 TRBV16 TGTGCCAGCAGCCAAGGGACAGGCCCTAATCAGCCCCAGCATTTT CASSQGTGPNQPQHF
TRBJ2-7 NA NA TRBV19 TGTGCCAGCAGTGAGTGGGGGGACCTCTACGAGCAGTACTTC CASSEWGDLYEQYF
TRBJ1-3 NA TRBD1 TRBV6-6 TGTGCCAGCAGTTACTCGGGCAGGGGGAATGGAAACACCATATATTTT CASSYSGRGNGNTIYF
TRBJ2-2 NA TRBD1 TRBV10-3 TGTGCCATCAGTGAAGCGACAGGGAAGGCCGGGGAGCTGTTTTTT CAISEATGKAGELFF
TRBJ2-3 NA NA TRBV11-3 TGTGCCAGCAGCCCCGGGGGAGGTTTACCAGATACGCAGTATTTT CASSPGGGLPDTQYF
TRBJ1-2 NA TRBD1 TRBV25-1 TGTGCCAGCTTGAAGACAGGGGCAAGCGAGGGCTACACCTTC CASLKTGASEGYTF
TRBJ1-1 once NA TRBV27 TGTGCCAGCAGTTCGGACAGTGTCAACACTGAAGCTTTCTTT CASSSDSVNTEAFF
TRBJ2-5 NA TRBD1 TRBV6-5 TGTGCCAGCAGTTACCTTTTGACAGGGCAGACCCAGTACTTC CASSYLLTGQTQYF
TRBJ1-1 NA NA TRBV7-9 TGTGCCAGCAGCTTAGTTGGGAACAGGATGAACACTGAAGCTTTCTTT CASSLVGNRMNTEAFF
TRBJ2-7 NA TRBD1 TRBV19 TGTGCCAGTAGTCCGGGACAGTCCTACGAGCAGTACTTC CASSPGQSYEQYF
TRBJ2-7 few TRBD1 TRBV6-6 TGTGCCAGCAGTTTACAGGGGAACTCCTACGAGCAGTACTTC CASSLQGNSYEQYF